These 22 T cell receptor beta chains were sequenced from one sample in a study of shared clonotypes between healthy human individuals. Here immunoSEQ multiplex PCR was the method, and the copy in TCRdb shows in-frame clones only, minus some. The repertoire holds approximately 510,000 clones, about four fifths seen once, with 10% to 15% in the top ten. Specimen: PBMCs. The receptors here all came from a woman between 35 and 50 years old in good health. Some clones in this sample may be carry-over from other donors' samples.

This chain uses TRBV7-9 with TRBJ2-1; no firm D call. V was shortened by 1 base and J by 7 bases, with 14 bases between the two germline ends. The CDR3 length is 15 residues. The V gene's germline CDR1 is SEHNR and CDR2 FQNEAQ (reference sequence). The CDR3 protein is CASSLVGLAANEQFF. The DNA for the CDR3 is TGTGCCAGCAGCTTAGTGGGTCTGGCTGCGAATGAGCAGTTCTTC. Full variable domain (remainder filled in from reference TRBV7-9 and TRBJ2-1): DTGVSQNPRHKITKRGQNVTFRCDPISEHNRLYWYRQTLGQGPEFLTYFQNEAQLEKSRLLSDRFSAERPKGSFSTLEIQRTEQGDSAMYLCASSLVGLAANEQFFGPGTRLTVL.

V is TRBV4-3 and J is TRBJ2-1, with D unclear. CDR1 and CDR2 (germline): LGHNA, YSLEER. The CDR3 extends over 16 amino acids. Trimming pared 0 bases from V and 2 bases from J, leaving 11 bases between. The CDR3 region has the DNA TGCGCCAGCAGCCAAGAAGGAATGCCCGCCTACAATGAGCAGTTCTTC. Its protein is CASSQEGMPAYNEQFF.

This chain uses TRBV9 with TRBJ2-3; 8 nucleotides align to TRBD2. CDR1 is SGDLS and CDR2 is YYNGEE in the germline V gene. The CDR3 has 16 amino acids. The ends lost 6 bases at V and 4 bases at J; junction bases unmatched: 13. CDR3 coding DNA: TGTGCCAGCACCCCCTTGGGAAGCGGGAGTTCAGATACGCAGTATTTT. This sequence encodes CASTPLGSGSSDTQYF.

The J gene is TRBJ2-7, the V gene TRBV5-1, with D maybe TRBD2 (5 bases). The CDR3 consists of 15 residues. V shed 0 bases and J shed 2 bases, with 12 bases lying between them. Germline-derived CDR1 and CDR2 are SGHRS and YFSETQ. CDR3: CASSLVDYQPYEQYF. The CDR3 DNA follows: TGCGCCAGCAGCTTGGTTGACTACCAACCCTACGAGCAGTACTTC. Supplemented by reference TRBV5-1 and TRBJ2-7, the full variable domain reads KAGVTQTPRYLIKTRGQQVTLSCSPISGHRSVSWYQQTPGQGLQFLFEYFSETQRNKGNFPGRFSGRQFSNSRSEMNVSTLELGDSALYLCASSLVDYQPYEQYFGPGTRLTVT.

The rearrangement joins TRBV19 to TRBJ1-6; 8 positions match TRBD1. The CDR3 runs to 16 residues. V was clipped by 3 bases and J by 10 bases; unmatched bases: 11. The V gene's germline CDR1 is LNHDA and CDR2 SQIVND (reference sequence). The CDR3 protein is CASSISGGQRGSPLHF. CDR3 coding DNA: TGTGCCAGTAGTATCTCAGGGGGCCAACGAGGGTCACCCCTCCACTTT.

This clone was recorded a few times. V usage is TRBV7-9 and J usage is TRBJ1-1; D perhaps matches TRBD1 (6 bases). The CDR3 contains 15 residues. The V gene lost 3 bases and the J gene lost 3 bases, with 14 bases spanning the gap. Germline V gives CDR1 SEHNR, CDR2 FQNEAQ (reference sequence). This CDR3 is CASSLVWSGDTEAFF. DNA for the CDR3: TGTGCCAGCAGCTTGGTTTGGTCAGGGGACACTGAAGCTTTCTTT.

The chain employs TRBV6-1 and TRBJ2-3; D is undetermined. CDR1 MNHNS and CDR2 SASEGT come from the germline V gene. V lost 11 bases and J lost 5, with 23 bases in between. The CDR3 runs 15 residues. The CDR3 nucleotides are TGTGCCTCAACCGGTAGTAGGTCCCCCAGAGATACGCAGTATTTT. It translates to CASTGSRSPRDTQYF.

The count of this clone is one. The sample has other DNA sequences that encode this CDR3 too. The J gene is TRBJ2-3, the V gene TRBV18; possible D gene TRBD2, 6 bases. Trimming left V 0 bases short and J 2 bases short, with 6 bases between. The CDR3 runs to 14 residues. Germline CDR1 KGHSH, CDR2 LQKENI. Here the CDR3 DNA reads TGTGCCAGCTCACCACCGGGACTCACAGATACGCAGTATTTT. Its protein is CASSPPGLTDTQYF.

The chain uses TRBV18 and TRBJ2-1, with 8 nucleotides matching TRBD1. The CDR3 has 15 residues. The V gene end was trimmed by 3 bases and the J gene end by 3 bases; junction bases not matched to a gene: 4. The germline V gene has CDR1 KGHSH and CDR2 LQKENI. This CDR3 reads CASSPRTGSYNEQFF. CDR3 nucleotides: TGTGCCAGCTCACCCCGGACAGGGAGCTACAATGAGCAGTTCTTC.

V gene TRBV4-1 combines with J gene TRBJ2-3; 14 bases fit TRBD2. CDR3 length equals 17 residues. Trimming removed 4 bases from V and 3 bases from J; junction bases left unmatched: 6. In germline, CDR1 is MGHRA, CDR2 YSYEKL. CDR3 region: CASSRGTSGSGTDTQYF. As DNA, the CDR3 is TGCGCCAGCAGCCGAGGGACTAGCGGGAGTGGAACAGATACGCAGTATTTT.

The chain is built from TRBV15 and TRBJ2-5; D gene uncertain. The ends were cut back, 0 bases at V and 1 base at J, with 12 bases in the middle. The germline V gene encodes CDR1 LNHNV and CDR2 YYDKDF (reference sequence). The CDR3 extends over 16 amino acids. DNA for the CDR3: TGTGCCACCAGCAGAGATCGGAGAAGGAGCCAAGAGACCCAGTACTTC. It encodes CATSRDRRRSQETQYF.

DNA of the CDR3: TGTGCCAGCAGCCCCCCGGCTAGCAATGAGCAGTTCTTC. Protein: CASSPPASNEQFF. The V call is TRBV28, the J call TRBJ2-1, with D unclear. V was clipped by 6 bases and J by 6 bases, with 12 bases between them. The V gene's germline CDR1 is MDHEN and CDR2 SYDVKM. The CDR3 extends over 13 amino acids.

Here the CDR3 DNA reads TGTGCCAGCAGCTTAATCCAGGGCCAAGAGACCCAGTACTTC. Encoded protein: CASSLIQGQETQYF. The rearrangement uses TRBV11-2 and TRBJ2-5; D possibly corresponds to TRBD1 (5 bases). Per germline, CDR1 SGHAT and CDR2 FQNNGV. With 2 bases removed from V and 1 base from J, the gap between germline ends came to 8 bases. The CDR3 extends over 14 amino acids.

The chain has TRBV7-9 and TRBJ2-3, with 16 bases that match TRBD2. The V gene end was trimmed by 4 bases and the J gene end by 6 bases; junction bases not matched to a gene: 7. The CDR3 length is 17 residues. The germline V gene encodes CDR1 SEHNR and CDR2 FQNEAQ (reference sequence). The CDR3 region is CASSSTGLAGGVDTQYF. CDR3 DNA sequence: TGTGCCAGCAGCTCCACGGGACTAGCGGGAGGGGTGGATACGCAGTATTTT.

Concerning this clone: This specimen includes other DNA sequences encoding the same CDR3. The V call is TRBV11-2, the J call TRBJ2-7; D is perhaps TRBD2 (5 bases). The CDR3 is 13 amino acids. The germline CDR1 and CDR2 sequences are SGHAT and FQNNGV. V lost 3 bases, J lost 2 bases, and 8 bases lay in between. The chain's CDR3 is CASSLRDTYEQYF. The CDR3 DNA is TGTGCCAGCAGCTTGAGGGATACCTACGAGCAGTACTTC.

The J gene is TRBJ2-7, the V gene TRBV18; 9 positions match TRBD2. Germline V lookup: CDR1 KGHSH, CDR2 LQKENI. The CDR3 totals 15 residues. The V and J ends lost 2 bases and 3 bases, in that order; junction bases with no gene match: 5. The CDR3 bases are TGTGCCAGCTCACCAGACCTAGCGGGGAACTACGAGCAGTACTTC. As protein: CASSPDLAGNYEQYF.

V gene TRBV5-1 combines with J gene TRBJ1-3, with D possibly being TRBD1 (5 bases). V was shortened by 7 bases and J by 0 bases, with 17 bases between the two germline ends. CDR3 length: 16 amino acids. Germline CDR1 is SGHRS and CDR2 is YFSETQ. In DNA, the CDR3 is TGCGCCAGCGCCCCGGGGGACCGTTACTCTGGAAACACCATATATTTT. This translates into CASAPGDRYSGNTIYF.

This sequence joins TRBV7-2 and TRBJ2-5; the D gene is possibly TRBD1 (5 bases). Germline V lookup: CDR1 SGHTA, CDR2 FQGNSA. The CDR3 has 14 residues. The V and J ends lost 5 bases and 5 bases respectively, with 15 bases between them. DNA of the CDR3: TGTGCCAGCAGCCAGGACCCTTCAGGGGAGACCCAGTACTTC. It codes for CASSQDPSGETQYF.

The table lists this clone with a few counts. The V call is TRBV19, the J call TRBJ1-1; D may be TRBD1 (6 bases). The CDR3 is 15 amino acids. Germline assignment: CDR1 LNHDA and CDR2 SQIVND (reference sequence). The V end was cut by 5 bases, the J end by 6 bases, with 19 bases between. As DNA, the CDR3 is TGTGCCAGTAGTCCCTCACCGGGACACTTCTCTGAAGCTTTCTTT. Amino acid sequence: CASSPSPGHFSEAFF.

The rearrangement uses TRBV4-1 and TRBJ2-2; tentatively, D is TRBD2 (5 bases). The germline V gene encodes CDR1 MGHRA and CDR2 YSYEKL. V was trimmed by 2 bases and J by 5 bases, leaving 12 bases between them. This CDR3 has 15 amino acids. CDR3 residues: CASSQQRLNTGELFF. The CDR3 DNA follows: TGCGCCAGCAGCCAACAGCGACTAAATACCGGGGAGCTGTTTTTT.

This clone is a singleton in its sample. The junction departs from the called germline gene at one end, perhaps through a read error. The genes are TRBV7-6 and TRBJ2-3; 7 bases match TRBD1. Germline assignment: CDR1 SGHVS and CDR2 FNYEAQ. The CDR3 is 13 residues long. Here the CDR3 DNA reads TGTGCCAGCAGCCTAGGTGACAGGGATAGGCAGTATTTT. Its translation is CASSLGDRDRQYF.

The chain recombines TRBV7-2 with TRBJ2-7, with D tentatively TRBD1 (6 bases). Germline loops: CDR1 SGHTA, CDR2 FQGNSA. CDR3 length: 16 residues. Trimming took off 2 bases at V and 7 bases at J, with 21 bases between the two ends. In DNA, the CDR3 is TGTGCCAGCAGCTTATTTACAGGGATAGTCGTAAATGAGCAGTACTTC. It specifies CASSLFTGIVVNEQYF.